This T cell receptor (beta chain) is from a study of T-cell reconstitution after alpha-beta-depleted transplantation in children. This clonotype was counted at least ten times. Preparation of the TCRbeta library involved a method that used unique molecular identifiers. MiXCR, run by TCRdb on the PCR reads, gives a single entry per CDR3 protein. Of a few hundred thousand distinct CDR3 sequences listed, 12% were seen once; the top ten hold less than 6.5%. Germline V gives CDR1 SQVTM, CDR2 ANQGSEA. The germline V and J ends were trimmed by 4 bases and 4 bases, with 10 bases remaining between them. This CDR3 region has 13 residues.

This TCR came from a human donor who donated a stem cell graft to a child with combined immunodeficiency. V gene TRBV29-1 combines with J gene TRBJ2-2; maybe TRBD1 (7 bases). The input for sequencing was PBMCs from the stem cell graft donor, taken from the stem cell graft. This CDR3 reads CSVGRGVTGELFF. The CDR3 DNA reads TGCAGCGTTGGCAGGGGGGTCACCGGGGAGCTGTTTTTT.